This T cell receptor beta chain was profiled in a study of CD8 T cells in ankylosing spondylitis (dated by TCRdb to 2016 to 2017). About the investigation overall: The study set out to find disease-linked TCR variants by profiling T cell receptor beta repertoires in ankylosing spondylitis patients and healthy donors. The whole study cohort included 85 to 120 healthy donors and around 25 ankylosing spondylitis patients. Peripheral blood was sampled, and synovial fluid was additionally collected from ankylosing spondylitis patients.

Only a few counts were recorded for this clonotype. This clone's antigen is unknown. Per-base quality was not reported, and no clone a single base away is much larger than it. General findings and caveats noted by the study authors: Some motif variants were previously reported in synovial fluid and blood of reactive arthritis patients, suggesting common disease-initiation mechanisms. A TCR beta motif of several highly homologous amino acid variants appeared characteristic of blood from ankylosing spondylitis patients. The disease-linked clones were reported as significantly enriched in matched synovial fluid samples from ankylosing spondylitis patients. In peripheral blood, the disease-linked clones were found at relatively low frequencies and had a CD8+ phenotype.

The CDR1 and CDR2 encoded by the germline V gene are ENHRY and SYGVKD. The CDR3 has 16 amino acids, counting the end cysteine and phenylalanine. Left in the record is the CDR3 DNA by itself, 48 bases read in frame from the first base. The germline ends are 14 bases apart after V is trimmed by 0 bases and J by 3 bases. Data came from an Illumina HiSeq 2500. Quantitative 5'-RACE with molecular barcodes was used to prepare TCR beta libraries. The authors' pipeline ran thus. A new computational method, built on a probabilistic model of VDJ rearrangement, was used to identify disease-linked TCR variants. Using fastp trimming at Q25 and MiXCR clonotype assembly, TCRdb reanalyzed the public sequencing data and kept in-frame beta chains. Each entry is one CDR3 protein sequence, shown with its most common DNA and genes. What appears here as the V and J calls and clone size reflects TCRdb's work, not the paper's. The sample profile shows about 220,000 distinct CDR3 sequences; 25% to 30% of them were found once. The ten top clones hold less than 8.5% of the sample.

The chain couples TRBV10-3 to TRBJ1-2; D gene: possibly TRBD1, on 6 matching bases. This clonotype was obtained from a male donor with ankylosing spondylitis or in good health (not recorded which). The sample was blood, either unsorted or a sorted T cell fraction (not recorded which). The DNA is TGTGCCATCAGTGAGTCGACAGGACAGCTTCACTATGGCTACACCTTC. Its translation is CAISESTGQLHYGYTF.